This entry lists 30 T cell receptor beta chains sequenced from one sample in a study of T cell responses to AZD1222 COVID-19 vaccine. Clones were sequenced by immunoSEQ multiplex PCR, and TCRdb holds only the in-frame ones, with some missing. Among 150,000 to 200,000 clones listed, approximately 87% were seen once. The source was peripheral blood, collected 28 days after the second AZD1222 dose. These receptors all come from an adult who received the AZD1222 COVID-19 vaccine.

The CDR3: CASSLQGVTEAFF. The DNA of the CDR3 is TGCGCCAGCAGCCTACAGGGGGTCACTGAAGCTTTCTTT. The chain combines TRBV5-1 with TRBJ1-1; 8 bases line up with TRBD1. V shed 4 bases, J shed 4 bases, and the junction held 3 bases outside the gene matches. CDR3 size: 13 residues. Per germline, CDR1 SGHRS and CDR2 YFSETQ.

The V gene is TRBV5-4, the J gene TRBJ1-2, with a tentative D call TRBD1 (5 bases). Germline V gene data show CDR1 as SGHNT and CDR2 as YYREEE (reference sequence). The CDR3 has 13 residues. V gave up 5 bases and J gave up 7 bases, with 15 bases separating them. The CDR3 region is CASRSGTDVGYTF. The CDR3 DNA reads TGTGCCAGCAGATCTGGGACGGACGTTGGCTACACCTTC. Based on the CDR3 plus reference TRBV5-4 and TRBJ1-2, the full variable domain is ETGVTQSPTHLIKTRGQQVTLRCSSQSGHNTVSWYQQALGQGPQFIFQYYREEENGRGNFPPRFSGLQFPNYSSELNVNALELDDSALYLCASRSGTDVGYTFGSGTRLTVV.

In nucleotides, the CDR3 is TGTGCCAGTAGTATGAGGCAGGGCCATGAAGCTTTCTTT. This encodes CASSMRQGHEAFF. This sequence joins TRBV19 and TRBJ1-1; a possible D gene is TRBD1 (5 bases). Trimming left V 3 bases short and J 7 bases short, with 12 bases between. The length of the CDR3 is 13 residues. CDR1 LNHDA and CDR2 SQIVND come from the germline V gene (reference sequence).

The CDR3, as DNA: TGTGCCAGCAGGGGGACGGGCCCTAACTATGGCTACACCTTC. This sequence encodes CASRGTGPNYGYTF. The J gene is TRBJ1-2, the V gene TRBV6-5, with D perhaps TRBD1 (5 bases). V dropped 6 bases and J dropped 0 bases, with 11 bases sitting between them. The CDR3 has 14 residues. Germline CDR1 MNHEY, CDR2 SVGAGI.

The chain combines TRBV7-9 with TRBJ1-1, with no clear D. V lost 7 bases, J lost 3 bases, and 12 bases lay in between. CDR3 length: 13 residues. CDR1 SEHNR and CDR2 FQNEAQ come from the germline V gene (reference sequence). CDR3 residues: CASTQTQDTEAFF. The CDR3 DNA reads as TGTGCCAGCACCCAAACCCAGGACACTGAAGCTTTCTTT.

V usage is TRBV16 and J usage is TRBJ1-6; D is perhaps TRBD1 (5 bases). Trimming left V 5 bases short and J 8 bases short, with 13 bases between. This CDR3 comprises 14 residues. Germline lookup yields CDR1 KGHSY and CDR2 FQNENV. CDR3 sequence: CASSARVVDSPLHF. The CDR3 nucleotides are TGTGCCAGCAGCGCCAGGGTTGTTGATTCACCCCTCCACTTT.

The chain is built from TRBV15 and TRBJ1-5; 10 bases map to TRBD1. J was trimmed by 6 bases and V by 3 bases; bases with no gene match: 5. From germline, CDR1 is LNHNV and CDR2 YYDKDF (reference sequence). This CDR3 is built from 15 residues. DNA of the CDR3: TGTGCCACCAGCAGCAGGACAGGGGGAGGTCAGCCCCAGCATTTT. This sequence encodes CATSSRTGGGQPQHF.

The CDR3 DNA follows: TGCAGTGCTAGTTACGGAACTTCCTTGGGGGGCTACACCTTC. Its translation: CSASYGTSLGGYTF. The chain recombines TRBV20-1 with TRBJ1-2, with no clear D. Germline CDR1 DFQATT, CDR2 SNEGSKA (reference sequence). The CDR3 loop spans 14 amino acids. The V end was cut by 3 bases, the J end by 8 bases, with 19 bases between.

This sequence joins TRBV19 and TRBJ2-1; the D gene is possibly TRBD1 (6 bases). Trimming removed 8 bases from V and 4 bases from J, with 12 bases in between. This CDR3 comprises 13 residues. Germline V gives CDR1 LNHDA, CDR2 SQIVND (reference sequence). The CDR3 sequence: CASFGTSYNEQFF. The DNA for the CDR3 is TGTGCCAGTTTCGGGACATCGTACAATGAGCAGTTCTTC.

V usage is TRBV7-9 and J usage is TRBJ2-7; the D gene is possibly TRBD2 (5 bases). This CDR3 has 13 residues. Germline V gene sequence: CDR1 SEHNR, CDR2 FQNEAQ (reference sequence). Between the trimmed V and J ends, which lost 3 bases and 5 bases, there was a span of 11 bases. The chain's CDR3 is CASSFGLRDEQYF. In DNA, the CDR3 is TGTGCCAGCAGCTTTGGATTGAGGGACGAGCAGTACTTC. The complete variable domain, with remaining parts taken from reference TRBV7-9 and TRBJ2-7, reads DTGVSQNPRHKITKRGQNVTFRCDPISEHNRLYWYRQTLGQGPEFLTYFQNEAQLEKSRLLSDRFSAERPKGSFSTLEIQRTEQGDSAMYLCASSFGLRDEQYFGPGTRLTVT.

This chain links TRBV6-6 with TRBJ1-2; maybe TRBD1 (5 bases). The CDR3 has 15 residues. The germline V gene encodes CDR1 MNHNY and CDR2 SVGAGI (reference sequence). The V and J ends lost 5 bases and 6 bases respectively, with 19 bases between them. This CDR3 is CASSTGGSQIDGYTF. The CDR3 DNA reads as TGTGCCAGCAGTACCGGGGGGTCCCAAATAGATGGCTACACCTTC.

The V call is TRBV7-2, the J call TRBJ1-3; D remains unclear. V lost 5 bases and J 0 bases, leaving 11 bases between the germline ends. The CDR3 is 15 residues long. Germline CDR1 SGHTA, CDR2 FQGNSA. The CDR3 nucleotides are TGTGCCAGCAGCCAGCATCCCTACTCTGGAAACACCATATATTTT. It specifies CASSQHPYSGNTIYF.

The V gene is TRBV2, the J gene TRBJ1-5, with TRBD1 matching over 8 bases. CDR1 and CDR2 from the germline V gene are SNHLY and FYNNEI. V lost 6 bases, J lost 1 base, and 8 bases stayed unmatched. The CDR3 totals 16 residues. In nucleotides, the CDR3 is TGTGCCAGCAGCGCCCAGGGGGCGCAGAGCAATCAGCCCCAGCATTTT. This codes for CASSAQGAQSNQPQHF.

The chain carries TRBV6-2 or TRBV6-3 and TRBJ1-5; D gene unclear. The CDR3 totals 13 residues. Germline-derived CDR1 and CDR2 are MNHEY and SVGEGT. V lost 0 bases to trimming and J lost 5 bases, with 5 bases between them. The CDR3 loop reads CASSYSGHQPQHF. The CDR3 region has the DNA TGTGCCAGCAGTTACTCAGGGCATCAGCCCCAGCATTTT.

This clone has just a few counts. The chain employs TRBV15 and TRBJ1-1; D remains ambiguous. The CDR3 length is 12 residues. The germline V gene encodes CDR1 LNHNV and CDR2 YYDKDF (reference sequence). Trimming left V 0 bases short and J 8 bases short, with 7 bases between. CDR3 DNA: TGTGCCACCAGCAGAGAGGGCACCGAAGCTTTCTTT. Translation gives CATSREGTEAFF.

The chain employs TRBV14 and TRBJ2-1; D might be TRBD1 or TRBD2, each matching 5 bases. The V gene lost 4 bases and the J gene lost 2 bases, with 21 bases spanning the gap. Per germline, CDR1 SGHDN and CDR2 FVKESK. The CDR3 spans 18 residues. CDR3 DNA: TGTGCCAGCAGCCCCGACAGACTATTAATACGAACCTACAATGAGCAGTTCTTC. Protein: CASSPDRLLIRTYNEQFF.

V is TRBV5-1 and J is TRBJ1-1; perhaps TRBD1 as D (6 bases). The CDR3 is 14 residues long. V was pared by 4 bases and J by 5 bases, with 15 bases between. Germline loops: CDR1 SGHRS, CDR2 YFSETQ. The CDR3 DNA reads as TGCGCCAGCAGCATACAGACAGGCGGGACTGAAGCTTTCTTT. Encoded protein: CASSIQTGGTEAFF.

The chain employs TRBV6-4 and TRBJ1-2, with a weak D call TRBD1 (6 bases). CDR3 length: 13 amino acids. The V end was cut by 8 bases, the J end by 4 bases, with 14 bases between. The germline V gene encodes CDR1 MRHNA and CDR2 SNTAGT. This CDR3 reads CASPKDRFYGYTF. As DNA, the CDR3 is TGTGCCAGCCCCAAGGACAGATTCTATGGCTACACCTTC.

V is TRBV3-1 (or the pseudogene TRBV3-2) and J is TRBJ1-3; D call uncertain. Deletions cut 2 bases from V and 4 bases from J, with 6 bases between. There are 13 residues in the CDR3. Germline assignment: CDR1 LGHDT and CDR2 YNNKEL (reference sequence). CDR3 protein: CASSQFAGNTIYF. DNA for the CDR3: TGTGCCAGCAGCCAATTCGCGGGAAACACCATATATTTT.

This sequence joins TRBV19 and TRBJ1-6; D not certain. V was shortened by 5 bases and J by 11 bases, with 19 bases between the two germline ends. CDR3 length: 15 residues. The germline V gene encodes CDR1 LNHDA and CDR2 SQIVND (reference sequence). The CDR3 region is CASSGVGTRIAPLHF. The CDR3 DNA sequence: TGTGCCAGTAGTGGAGTAGGTACAAGGATCGCACCCCTCCACTTT.

This rearrangement joins TRBV2 to TRBJ2-3, with 7 bases identical to TRBD2. Germline V gene lookup returns CDR1 SNHLY and CDR2 FYNNEI. Losses at the gene ends were 8 bases for V and 2 bases for J; bases not matched to a gene: 4. This CDR3 comprises 13 residues. CDR3: CASRGGFTDTQYF. The CDR3 DNA sequence: TGTGCCAGCCGCGGGGGTTTCACAGATACGCAGTATTTT.

The chain is built from TRBV5-1 and TRBJ1-6; 7 nucleotides match TRBD1. V lost 3 bases to trimming and J lost 10 bases; unmatched junction nucleotides: 13. This CDR3 spans 16 amino acids. Per germline, CDR1 SGHRS and CDR2 YFSETQ. CDR3 sequence (DNA): TGCGCCAGCAGCTCAGGCGCTAGGGGGCTGAGCTCACCCCTCCACTTT. As protein: CASSSGARGLSSPLHF. Full variable domain (missing parts from reference TRBV5-1 and TRBJ1-6): KAGVTQTPRYLIKTRGQQVTLSCSPISGHRSVSWYQQTPGQGLQFLFEYFSETQRNKGNFPGRFSGRQFSNSRSEMNVSTLELGDSALYLCASSSGARGLSSPLHFGNGTRLTVT.

The chain combines TRBV6-5 with TRBJ1-2; D unresolved. Germline V CDR1 and CDR2: MNHEY, SVGAGI. The ends were cut back, 8 bases at V and 8 bases at J, with 12 bases in the middle. The CDR3 is 11 amino acids. CDR3 bases: TGTGCCAGCGCCTCATCCTTGGGCTACACCTTC. Its protein product is CASASSLGYTF.

The chain recombines TRBV5-1 with TRBJ2-1; 10 bases align to TRBD2. Germline lookup yields CDR1 SGHRS and CDR2 YFSETQ. The V gene end was trimmed by 4 bases and the J gene end by 4 bases; junction bases not matched to a gene: 5. The CDR3 loop spans 15 amino acids. CDR3 in amino acids: CASSIGLADYNEQFF. CDR3 sequence (DNA): TGCGCCAGCAGCATCGGACTAGCGGATTACAATGAGCAGTTCTTC. Variable domain in full (rest from reference TRBV5-1 and TRBJ2-1): KAGVTQTPRYLIKTRGQQVTLSCSPISGHRSVSWYQQTPGQGLQFLFEYFSETQRNKGNFPGRFSGRQFSNSRSEMNVSTLELGDSALYLCASSIGLADYNEQFFGPGTRLTVL.

The DNA of the CDR3 is TGTGCCAGCAGCGTAGAAGACAGCCCCAGAGGTGGTGAAGCTTTCTTT. Protein: CASSVEDSPRGGEAFF. This chain links TRBV9 with TRBJ1-1; the D gene is possibly TRBD1 (5 bases). Trimming removed 0 bases from V and 7 bases from J, with 19 bases in between. The CDR3 sequence is 16 residues long. CDR1 is SGDLS and CDR2 is YYNGEE in the germline V gene.

The V and J genes are TRBV29-1 and TRBJ2-3; 9 nucleotides align to TRBD1. CDR3 length equals 16 residues. After removal of 3 bases from V and 2 bases from J, the junction contained 9 bases not matched to a gene. Germline CDR1 reads SQVTM; CDR2 reads ANQGSEA. CDR3 coding DNA: TGCAGCGTTGATAATATGGACAGGGGTTACACAGATACGCAGTATTTT. It translates to CSVDNMDRGYTDTQYF.

This clone was detected a few times. This chain links TRBV14 with TRBJ1-6; D is uncertain. The CDR3 extends over 16 amino acids. V lost 1 base and J 0 bases, leaving 7 bases between the germline ends. Germline assignment: CDR1 SGHDN and CDR2 FVKESK. DNA of the CDR3: TGTGCCAGCAGCCAAGCCGGGAGCTCCTATAATTCACCCCTCCACTTT. Encoded protein: CASSQAGSSYNSPLHF.

The chain joins TRBV7-9 to TRBJ2-3; D unresolved. This CDR3 contains 13 residues. The germline V gene has CDR1 SEHNR and CDR2 FQNEAQ (reference sequence). V was cut by 4 bases and J by 8 bases, with 13 bases left in between. CDR3 region: CASSSPWVGTQYF. In DNA, the CDR3 is TGTGCCAGCAGCTCCCCCTGGGTCGGTACGCAGTATTTT.

V usage is TRBV6-4 and J usage is TRBJ1-2, with D uncertain. The CDR3 runs 14 residues. Trimming pared 2 bases from V and 6 bases from J, leaving 13 bases between. Germline CDR1 is MRHNA and CDR2 is SNTAGT. The CDR3 DNA reads as TGTGCCAGCAGTGACCCCGCCGGCGGCCATGGCTACACCTTC. Translation: CASSDPAGGHGYTF.

CDR3 DNA sequence: TGTGCCAGCATCCCCATTGGGGGTAGTGGCAATGAGCAGTTCTTC. The encoded protein is CASIPIGGSGNEQFF. The chain carries TRBV7-9 and TRBJ2-1; D may correspond to TRBD1 or TRBD2 (5 bases each). The length of the CDR3 is 15 residues. Trimming removed 7 bases at V and 6 bases at J, with 19 bases between. CDR1 and CDR2 from the germline V gene are SEHNR and FQNEAQ (reference sequence).